The next 24 T cell receptor beta chains were all read from a single sample in a study of low-dose radiotherapy and immunotherapy resistance in tumors. Time point noted: after trial treatment. Treatment here: LDRT plus nivolumab, ipilimumab, low-dose cyclophosphamide and aspirin (RACIN trial). The authors amplified TCRs for approximately 20 PCR cycles with a constant-region primer and a V-primer adapter. TCRdb processed the reads anew with MiXCR; each CDR3 protein has one entry. The sample contains about 52,000 distinct CDR3 sequences, roughly 31% of which appear only once. The material sequenced was PBMCs, taken after low-dose radiotherapy plus immunotherapy. The receptors stem from a male donor with rectosigmoid adenocarcinoma.

This clonotype was seen repeatedly, ten times or more. The gene calls are TRBV24-1 and TRBJ1-5; possibly TRBD1 for D (5 bases). Between the trimmed V and J ends, which lost 2 bases and 5 bases, there was a span of 12 bases. Germline values: CDR1 KGHDR, CDR2 SFDVKD. There are 15 residues in the CDR3. This chain's CDR3 is CATSDSRRGYQPQHF. The CDR3 nucleotides read TGTGCCACCAGTGATTCACGACGGGGGTATCAGCCCCAGCATTTT.

This clonotype was recorded many times. The rearrangement joins TRBV5-1 to TRBJ2-7; the match to TRBD2 covers 10 bases. The length of the CDR3 is 17 residues. The junction had 14 bases not matched to a gene; V was cut back by 2 bases and J by 6 bases. Germline lookup yields CDR1 SGHRS and CDR2 YFSETQ. CDR3 sequence: CASSFFGRVAGGSEQYF. CDR3 DNA: TGCGCCAGCAGCTTCTTCGGTCGCGTAGCGGGAGGAAGCGAGCAGTACTTC.

This clonotype was observed at least ten times. V is TRBV20-1 and J is TRBJ2-5, with 14 bases identical to TRBD2. Per germline, CDR1 DFQATT and CDR2 SNEGSKA (reference sequence). Unmatched junction bases numbered 7, after V lost 4 bases and J lost 3 bases. This CDR3 is built from 16 residues. The DNA for the CDR3 is TGCAGTGCTAAAGGACTAGCGGGGGGCCTGGAAGAGACCCAGTACTTC. Translated: CSAKGLAGGLEETQYF.

The sample holds many counts of this clonotype. V usage is TRBV13 and J usage is TRBJ2-1; TRBD1 or TRBD2 may be the D gene (5 bases each). CDR1 and CDR2 from the germline V gene are PRHDT and FYEKMQ (reference sequence). The CDR3 covers 15 residues. Deletions cut 1 base from V and 2 bases from J, with 9 bases between. The CDR3 loop reads CASSLAQGAYNEQFF. DNA for the CDR3: TGTGCCAGCAGCTTAGCCCAGGGAGCCTACAATGAGCAGTTCTTC.

Worth noting for this clonotype: A read error may be the cause here, since a much bigger clone is one base away. This sequence joins TRBV4-3 and TRBJ2-7, with TRBD2 identical over 7 bases. The length of the CDR3 is 17 residues. V lost 0 bases to trimming and J lost 7 bases; unmatched junction nucleotides: 15. Germline V gene lookup returns CDR1 LGHNA and CDR2 YSLEER. The CDR3 region has the DNA TGCGCCAGCAGCCAAGATTCGGCGGGAGTCCCCTACAATGAGCAGTACTTC. Its translation is CASSQDSAGVPYNEQYF.

This clonotype was counted many times. This chain connects TRBV29-1 to TRBJ2-7; possible D gene TRBD1, 6 bases. Trimming removed 7 bases from V and 6 bases from J, with 19 bases in between. CDR1 is SQVTM, CDR2 ANQGSEA, per germline. This CDR3 is built from 13 residues. CDR3 amino acids: CSDRDISVGEQYF. CDR3 coding DNA: TGCAGCGACCGGGACATATCGGTCGGCGAGCAGTACTTC.

The chain joins TRBV5-1 to TRBJ1-2; 7 nucleotides agree with TRBD1. Losses at the gene ends were 1 base for V and 7 bases for J; bases not matched to a gene: 4. The CDR3 totals 13 residues. Germline CDR1 is SGHRS and CDR2 is YFSETQ. CDR3 bases: TGCGCCAGCAGCTTGACGGGACAGCTTGGCTACACCTTC. Translating it yields CASSLTGQLGYTF. The variable domain in full, with the rest retrieved from reference TRBV5-1 and TRBJ1-2, is KAGVTQTPRYLIKTRGQQVTLSCSPISGHRSVSWYQQTPGQGLQFLFEYFSETQRNKGNFPGRFSGRQFSNSRSEMNVSTLELGDSALYLCASSLTGQLGYTFGSGTRLTVV.

As regards this clonotype: A far larger clone is a single base away, which makes a read error likely. The chain's CDR3 is CASNKRQGADEQYF. The CDR3 bases are TGTGCCAGCAATAAGAGACAGGGGGCGGACGAGCAGTACTTC. The genes are TRBV12-3 or TRBV12-4 and TRBJ2-1; TRBD1 aligns across 10 bases. The J call could be wrong; TRBJ2-7 is a better fit for the DNA end. The CDR3 has 14 residues.

This clonotype has at least ten counts. This CDR3 is CASSFALFGQGYEQYF. As DNA, the CDR3 is TGTGCCAGCAGCTTTGCGTTATTCGGCCAGGGCTACGAGCAGTACTTC. The chain carries TRBV12-1 and TRBJ2-7; whether TRBD1, the table's D call, matches the DNA was not checked. TRBV12-1 is a documented pseudogene. CDR3 length: 16 residues.

This clonotype has a count of ten or more. The chain has TRBV4-1 and TRBJ2-1; 8 nucleotides line up with TRBD2. The length of the CDR3 is 14 residues. V lost 4 bases, J lost 5 bases, and 4 bases stayed unmatched. Germline V gene lookup returns CDR1 MGHRA and CDR2 YSYEKL. CDR3 region: CASSPPGGDNEQFF. In DNA form, the CDR3 reads TGCGCCAGCAGCCCCCCCGGGGGGGACAATGAGCAGTTCTTC.

Ten or more counts support this clonotype. The chain combines TRBV7-8 with TRBJ1-3; unclear D gene. The germline CDR1 and CDR2 sequences are SGHVS and FQNEAQ. Trimming shortened V by 4 bases and J by 0 bases, and 7 bases separated the two germline ends. The CDR3 runs to 14 residues. For the CDR3, the DNA is TGTGCCAGCAGCTCTCCCGACTCTGGAAACACCATATATTTT. Translating gives CASSSPDSGNTIYF.

This clonotype appeared many times. The V call is TRBV3-1, the J call TRBJ2-5, with 12 bases lining up with TRBD2. The germline V gene encodes CDR1 LGHDT and CDR2 YNNKEL (reference sequence). With V trimmed by 1 base and J by 5 bases, 5 bases remained unmatched. This CDR3 is built from 16 residues. Here the CDR3 reads CASSQAASGRAETQYF. As DNA, the CDR3 is TGTGCCAGCAGCCAAGCAGCTAGCGGGAGGGCGGAGACCCAGTACTTC.

The rearrangement uses TRBV27 and TRBJ2-1; D remains ambiguous. Germline assignment: CDR1 MNHEY and CDR2 SMNVEV (reference sequence). The CDR3 extends over 14 amino acids. The V end lost 2 bases, the J end lost 3 bases, and 8 bases lay between the germline ends. The DNA of the CDR3 is TGTGCCAGCAGTTTACAGCGAGACTACAATGAGCAGTTCTTC. Encoded protein: CASSLQRDYNEQFF.

The rearrangement joins TRBV7-9 to TRBJ2-7, with D possibly being TRBD2 (5 bases). There are 14 residues in the CDR3. V was trimmed by 5 bases and J by 2 bases, leaving 13 bases between them. Germline V gene sequence: CDR1 SEHNR, CDR2 FQNEAQ (reference sequence). The CDR3 region has the DNA TGTGCCAGCAGCCCCAGCGGTCGGACCTACGAGCAGTACTTC. Translated, it gives CASSPSGRTYEQYF.

This clonotype was seen repeatedly, ten times or more. CDR3: CASSQDGMTSGRPDTQYF. CDR3 coding DNA: TGCGCCAGCAGCCAAGATGGGATGACTAGCGGGAGGCCAGATACGCAGTATTTT. The chain joins TRBV4-1 to TRBJ2-3; 13 nucleotides align to TRBD2. This CDR3 has 18 residues. Germline lookup yields CDR1 MGHRA and CDR2 YSYEKL. With 0 bases clipped from V and 4 bases from J, the junction kept 7 bases outside the gene matches.

A remark on this clonotype: It is unclear where the CDR3 begins or ends on the DNA, so no DNA is shown, and the CDR3 is as TCRdb lists it. V gene TRBV29-1 combines with J gene TRBJ2-2. Germline CDR1 reads SQVTM; CDR2 reads ANQGSEA. The CDR3 spans 14 amino acids, including both terminal residues. CDR3 region: CSVVKENTGELFFF.

This clonotype has a count of ten or more. This chain connects TRBV28 to TRBJ1-2; TRBD1 is a possible D gene (6 bases). Germline values: CDR1 MDHEN, CDR2 SYDVKM. This CDR3 comprises 13 residues. V gave up 6 bases and J gave up 2 bases, with 10 bases separating them. DNA of the CDR3: TGTGCCAGCAGGATTCAGGGGAACTATGGCTACACCTTC. Protein product: CASRIQGNYGYTF.

On this clonotype: Since a far larger clone is one base different, this is likely a read error. The CDR3 coding sequence is TGTGCCAGCAGCTTAGGATGGGGCAACACTGAAGCTTTCTTT. This sequence encodes CASSLGWGNTEAFF. The chain combines TRBV11-1 with TRBJ1-1, with a possible D match to TRBD1 (5 bases). This CDR3 region has 14 residues. Trimming removed 1 base at V and 2 bases at J, with 8 bases between. Germline CDR1 SGHAT, CDR2 FQDESV (reference sequence).

Points on this clonotype: A far larger clone is just one base off, so this is likely a read error. The rearrangement joins TRBV11-1 to TRBJ2-1; 9 bases fit TRBD1. Germline assignment: CDR1 SGHAT and CDR2 FQDESV (reference sequence). The CDR3 loop spans 15 amino acids. CDR3: CTSSWPGQGTDEQFF. The CDR3 DNA reads TGTACCAGCAGCTGGCCGGGACAGGGTACCGATGAGCAGTTCTTC.

Notes on this clonotype: It is unclear where the CDR3 begins or ends on the DNA, so no DNA is shown, and the CDR3 is as TCRdb lists it. The chain links TRBV28 to TRBJ1-4. Looked up from germline, CDR1 is MDHEN and CDR2 is SYDVKM. Inclusive of both ends, the CDR3 amounts to 21 amino acids. CDR3 amino acids: CASSLLGQQFFGPATNEKLFF.

This clonotype was seen many times. The V and J genes are TRBV30 and TRBJ2-5, with D maybe TRBD1 (6 bases). Germline V gene data show CDR1 as GTSNPN and CDR2 as SVGIG (reference sequence). The CDR3 is 13 amino acids. The V and J ends lost 5 bases and 5 bases respectively, with 15 bases between them. The CDR3 region is CAWCAQGSETQYF. The CDR3 region has the DNA TGTGCCTGGTGTGCACAGGGTTCGGAGACCCAGTACTTC.

This clonotype came up many times. The V gene is TRBV11-1, the J gene TRBJ2-1, with no clear D. This CDR3 spans 11 amino acids. The germline V gene has CDR1 SGHAT and CDR2 FQDESV (reference sequence). Trimming cost V 5 bases and J 4 bases, with 3 bases left between them. CDR3 bases: TGTGCCAGCAGCGATTACAATGAGCAGTTCTTC. It specifies CASSDYNEQFF.

This sequence joins TRBV7-9 and TRBJ2-1, with 9 bases lining up with TRBD2. The J segment lost 5 bases and the V segment lost 4 bases, leaving 6 bases of the junction unmatched. Germline V CDR1 and CDR2: SEHNR, FQNEAQ (reference sequence). The CDR3 totals 15 residues. CDR3 in amino acids: CASSSSGLADNEQFF. CDR3 nucleotide sequence: TGTGCCAGCAGCTCATCGGGACTAGCCGACAATGAGCAGTTCTTC.

On this clonotype itself: With a far larger clone one base away, a read error is the likely cause. The V and J genes are TRBV11-2 and TRBJ2-7; 7 nucleotides match TRBD1. Per the germline V gene, CDR1 is SGHAT and CDR2 is FQNNGV. This CDR3 has 13 amino acids. V shed 1 base, J shed 7 bases, and the junction held 4 bases outside the gene matches. This chain's CDR3 is CASSLGTGREQYF. In DNA form, the CDR3 reads TGTGCCAGCAGCTTAGGGACAGGAAGGGAGCAGTACTTC.